The 27 T cell receptor beta chains below all came from one sample that was sequenced in a study of T cell repertoires in cytomegalovirus infection. TCRdb re-derived calls from the reads in MiXCR, one entry per CDR3 protein. The repertoire holds over 40,000 distinct CDR3 sequences, with under 20% as singletons. Their target antigens are unknown. The sample in question was CD8+ T cells from cultured PBMCs, obtained from culture after CMV antigen stimulation. These receptors originate from a human donor in good health (CMV status not recorded). Some clones in this sample may be carry-over from other donors' samples.

There are many counts of this clonotype. V usage is TRBV14 and J usage is TRBJ1-1; 7 nucleotides agree with TRBD1. The CDR3 consists of 19 residues. Looked up from germline, CDR1 is SGHDN and CDR2 is FVKESK. Trimming cost V 4 bases and J 5 bases; bases outside gene matches: 22. CDR3 in amino acids: CASSPKWGLGDSGSTEAFF. CDR3 bases: TGTGCCAGCAGCCCCAAGTGGGGGCTTGGGGACAGTGGATCTACTGAAGCTTTCTTT.

In its sample, this clonotype was seen many times. V usage is TRBV7-9 and J usage is TRBJ2-1; TRBD1 might be the D (6 bases). The germline V and J ends were trimmed by 6 bases and 3 bases, with 21 bases remaining between them. Germline V gives CDR1 SEHNR, CDR2 FQNEAQ (reference sequence). The CDR3 extends over 17 amino acids. The CDR3 reads CASSPFSPGHLYNEQFF. The CDR3 DNA is TGTGCCAGCAGTCCATTCTCCCCGGGACACCTCTACAATGAGCAGTTCTTC.

This rearrangement joins TRBV20-1 to TRBJ2-1; 8 nucleotides agree with TRBD2. The CDR3 is 15 amino acids. Germline CDR1 and CDR2: DFQATT and SNEGSKA (reference sequence). The trim removed 2 bases at V and 8 bases at J, leaving 11 bases unmatched. CDR3 sequence reads: CSARPQREFPHEQFF. CDR3 in DNA: TGCAGTGCTAGACCCCAGCGGGAGTTCCCCCATGAGCAGTTCTTC.

This clonotype has ten or more counts. V and J are TRBV12-3 or TRBV12-4 and TRBJ2-7; D not certain. The V and J ends lost 0 bases and 7 bases respectively, with 10 bases between them. The CDR3 extends over 13 amino acids. CDR3 in amino acids: CASSLAQRSEQYF. CDR3 sequence (DNA): TGTGCCAGCAGTTTAGCGCAAAGGTCGGAGCAGTACTTC.

J is TRBJ2-2 and V is TRBV15; possible D gene TRBD2, 7 bases. V shed 3 bases and J shed 7 bases, with 15 bases lying between them. Looked up from germline, CDR1 is LNHNV and CDR2 is YYDKDF (reference sequence). The CDR3 is made up of 15 amino acids. This CDR3 is CATSREGGPGGELFF. The CDR3 DNA sequence: TGTGCCACCAGCAGGGAGGGGGGGCCGGGCGGGGAGCTGTTTTTT. The whole variable domain, filled in from reference TRBV15 and TRBJ2-2, reads DAMVIQNPRYQVTQFGKPVTLSCSQTLNHNVMYWYQQKSSQAPKLLFHYYDKDFNNEADTPDNFQSRRPNTSFCFLDIRSPGLGDTAMYLCATSREGGPGGELFFGEGSRLTVL.

This clonotype was seen more than once but under ten times. V gene TRBV28 combines with J gene TRBJ1-1, with a possible D match to TRBD1 (5 bases). Germline CDR1 MDHEN, CDR2 SYDVKM. The CDR3 contains 17 residues. V was trimmed by 5 bases and J by 1 base, leaving 20 bases between them. As DNA, the CDR3 is TGTGCCAGCAGTCTTTCCTCGGGATTCAGGGAGAACACTGAAGCTTTCTTT. It codes for CASSLSSGFRENTEAFF.

This clonotype has at least ten counts. The gene calls are TRBV7-6 and TRBJ1-5, with a possible D match to TRBD1 (6 bases). V was trimmed by 0 bases and J by 4 bases, leaving 10 bases between them. CDR1 SGHVS and CDR2 FNYEAQ come from the germline V gene. This CDR3 contains 15 residues. The CDR3, as DNA: TGTGCCAGCAGCTTAGCAACAGGGAGGAATCAGCCCCAGCATTTT. Translating gives CASSLATGRNQPQHF.

The V and J genes are TRBV2 and TRBJ2-2, with 8 positions matching TRBD2. The CDR3 is 17 amino acids. The trim removed 2 bases at V and 2 bases at J, leaving 7 bases unmatched. Germline values: CDR1 SNHLY, CDR2 FYNNEI. This CDR3 reads CASSEPTRGANTGELFF. The CDR3 region has the DNA TGTGCCAGCAGTGAACCTACGCGGGGGGCCAACACCGGGGAGCTGTTTTTT.

This clonotype was recorded a few times. CDR3 protein: CASSLVRGSHEQYF. The CDR3 coding sequence is TGTGCCAGCAGCTTAGTTCGGGGAAGCCACGAGCAGTACTTC. The chain is built from TRBV7-9 and TRBJ2-7, with D possibly TRBD2 on 5 matching bases. The CDR3 has 14 residues. V was clipped by 1 base and J by 5 bases, with 12 bases between them. The germline V gene has CDR1 SEHNR and CDR2 FQNEAQ (reference sequence).

The J gene is TRBJ2-7, the V gene TRBV29-1; possible D gene TRBD2, 6 bases. The CDR3 covers 12 residues. Germline V lookup: CDR1 SQVTM, CDR2 ANQGSEA. Trimming removed 4 bases at V and 3 bases at J, with 10 bases between. CDR3 nucleotides: TGCAGCGTTGCAGGGACTCACTACGAGCAGTACTTC. Translating it yields CSVAGTHYEQYF.

This clonotype was observed a few times. The rearrangement uses TRBV5-6 and TRBJ2-5; weak D call: TRBD2 (6 bases). Deletions cut 0 bases from V and 3 bases from J, with 12 bases between. This CDR3 is built from 15 residues. Germline V gene sequence: CDR1 SGHDT, CDR2 YYEEEE. The CDR3: CASSLVAVGEETQYF. The CDR3, as DNA: TGTGCCAGCAGCTTGGTAGCGGTGGGGGAAGAGACCCAGTACTTC.

There are a few counts of this clonotype. V and J are TRBV19 and TRBJ2-1, with 8 bases that match TRBD2. Trimming removed 5 bases from V and 10 bases from J; junction bases left unmatched: 10. Germline V gives CDR1 LNHDA, CDR2 SQIVND (reference sequence). This CDR3 is built from 14 residues. The CDR3 region is CASSPAAGDSEQFF. The CDR3 bases are TGTGCCAGTAGTCCAGCAGCGGGGGACTCGGAGCAGTTCTTC.

This clonotype was observed at least ten times. The CDR3 sequence is CASSLGTGGDYGYTF. In DNA, the CDR3 is TGTGCCAGCAGTCTTGGGACAGGGGGTGACTATGGCTACACCTTC. The chain combines TRBV7-9 with TRBJ1-2; TRBD1 matches at 11 bases. The CDR3 runs to 15 residues. Trimming took 6 bases from V and 3 from J; bases not matched to a gene: 6. In germline, CDR1 is SEHNR, CDR2 FQNEAQ (reference sequence).

This clonotype was recorded at least ten times. The chain is built from TRBV3-1 and TRBJ2-2, with D perhaps being TRBD1 or TRBD2 (5 bases each). CDR3 length equals 16 residues. Trimming removed 3 bases at V and 0 bases at J, with 11 bases between. The germline V gene has CDR1 LGHDT and CDR2 YNNKEL (reference sequence). This chain's CDR3 is CASSHTGTSNTGELFF. DNA of the CDR3: TGTGCCAGCAGCCATACCGGGACGTCGAACACCGGGGAGCTGTTTTTT. Supplemented by reference TRBV3-1 and TRBJ2-2, the full variable domain reads DTAVSQTPKYLVTQMGNDKSIKCEQNLGHDTMYWYKQDSKKFLKIMFSYNNKELIINETVPNRFSPKSPDKAHLNLHINSLELGDSAVYFCASSHTGTSNTGELFFGEGSRLTVL.

The V and J genes are TRBV11-2 and TRBJ1-1, with 7 bases fitting TRBD1. Trimming at V came to 3 bases and at J to 3 bases, leaving 7 bases not matched to a gene. Germline loops: CDR1 SGHAT, CDR2 FQNNGV. CDR3 length: 15 residues. The CDR3 DNA follows: TGTGCCAGCAGCTTTACAGGGGCGGGGGACACTGAAGCTTTCTTT. It translates to CASSFTGAGDTEAFF. Drawing the rest from reference TRBV11-2 and TRBJ1-1, the complete variable domain is EAGVAQSPRYKIIEKRQSVAFWCNPISGHATLYWYQQILGQGPKLLIQFQNNGVVDDSQLPKDRFSAERLKGVDSTLKIQPAKLEDSAVYLCASSFTGAGDTEAFFGQGTRLTVV.

This clonotype has a count of ten or more. This sequence joins TRBV19 and TRBJ2-1; TRBD1 matches at 8 bases. The CDR3 length is 13 residues. CDR1 is LNHDA and CDR2 is SQIVND in the germline V gene (reference sequence). The V segment lost 8 bases and the J segment 2 bases; nucleotides outside the gene matches: 2. This CDR3 is CASSDRAYNEQFF. DNA of the CDR3: TGTGCCAGTTCGGACAGGGCCTACAATGAGCAGTTCTTC.

The sample holds a few counts of this clonotype. V usage is TRBV4-3 and J usage is TRBJ1-2, with a tentative D call TRBD1 (5 bases). V was trimmed by 0 bases and J by 8 bases, leaving 16 bases between them. Germline CDR1 LGHNA, CDR2 YSLEER. CDR3 length: 15 amino acids. The CDR3, as DNA: TGCGCCAGCAGCCAAGAATCCGCAGGGACTAGCGGCTACACCTTC. Translating gives CASSQESAGTSGYTF.

The chain employs TRBV25-1 and TRBJ2-7, with a tentative D call TRBD2 (7 bases). The V gene's germline CDR1 is MGHDK and CDR2 SYGVNS. V gave up 2 bases and J gave up 5 bases, with 16 bases separating them. There are 15 residues in the CDR3. In nucleotides, the CDR3 is TGTGCCAGCAGTGAAGGAGGGACCGGGGGGCACGAGCAGTACTTC. Protein sequence: CASSEGGTGGHEQYF.

This CDR3 reads CSTLAGSYNEQFF. The CDR3, as DNA: TGCAGTACCCTAGCGGGCTCCTACAATGAGCAGTTCTTC. The chain couples TRBV20-1 to TRBJ2-1; 8 bases line up with TRBD2. Germline lookup yields CDR1 DFQATT and CDR2 SNEGSKA (reference sequence). J gave up 0 bases and V 8 bases, and 3 bases lay outside the gene matches. The CDR3 is made up of 13 amino acids.

The table lists this clonotype with a few counts. The rearrangement joins TRBV12-3 or TRBV12-4 to TRBJ2-1, with 8 positions matching TRBD1. This CDR3 is built from 15 residues. After removal of 5 bases from V and 2 bases from J, the junction contained 5 bases not matched to a gene. The CDR3 spells CASSAPGGPYNEQFF. CDR3 nucleotide sequence: TGTGCCAGCAGTGCACCAGGGGGCCCCTACAATGAGCAGTTCTTC.

This clonotype was counted between two and nine times. The genes are TRBV6-5 and TRBJ2-5, with a possible D match to TRBD1 (5 bases). V was clipped by 0 bases and J by 7 bases, with 21 bases between them. Germline values: CDR1 MNHEY, CDR2 SVGAGI. CDR3 length: 17 residues. CDR3 nucleotides: TGTGCCAGCAGTTACTCCGGATCAACGGTGGGTCAGGGGACCCAGTACTTC. Its protein is CASSYSGSTVGQGTQYF.

The chain carries TRBV2 and TRBJ2-7; no firm D call. V gave up 6 bases and J gave up 3 bases, with 3 bases separating them. This CDR3 comprises 10 residues. Per germline, CDR1 SNHLY and CDR2 FYNNEI. DNA for the CDR3: TGTGCCAGCAGGGGCTACGAGCAGTACTTC. Amino acids: CASRGYEQYF.

This clonotype was seen at least ten times. The genes are TRBV6-2 or TRBV6-3 and TRBJ2-1, with D unresolved. With 7 bases removed from V and 0 bases from J, the gap between germline ends came to 16 bases. CDR3 size: 16 residues. In germline, CDR1 is MNHEY, CDR2 SVGEGT. CDR3 nucleotides: TGTGCCAGCAATAGGTGGGGTACGAGCTCCTACAATGAGCAGTTCTTC. Its translation is CASNRWGTSSYNEQFF.

The V gene is TRBV19, the J gene TRBJ1-6; possible D gene TRBD1, 6 bases. Looked up from germline, CDR1 is LNHDA and CDR2 is SQIVND (reference sequence). Trimming took 4 bases from V and 7 from J, leaving 11 bases between them. There are 14 residues in the CDR3. The CDR3 sequence is CASSTQGYNSPLHF. The CDR3 DNA is TGTGCCAGTAGTACACAGGGCTACAATTCACCCCTCCACTTT.

This clonotype occurred many times. The limits of the CDR3 on the DNA are not certain, so only TCRdb's listed CDR3 is given. This chain joins TRBV2 and TRBJ1-4; the D call TRBD1 from the table was never checked on the DNA. The CDR3 is 14 residues long, ends included. The V gene's germline CDR1 is SNHLY and CDR2 FYNNEI. The CDR3: CASILDRVGEKLFF.

The chain has TRBV7-4 and TRBJ2-5; D might be TRBD2 (6 bases). Germline CDR1 reads SGHVT; CDR2 reads SQSDAQ. This CDR3 comprises 16 residues. V gave up 1 base and J gave up 3 bases, with 15 bases separating them. The CDR3 sequence: CASSLGTSGGEETQYF. The DNA for the CDR3 is TGTGCCAGCAGCTTAGGGACTTCAGGAGGGGAAGAGACCCAGTACTTC.

The chain links TRBV6-6 to TRBJ2-3; D is possibly TRBD1 or TRBD2 (5 bases each). The CDR3 has 17 residues. Germline V CDR1 and CDR2: MNHNY, SVGAGI (reference sequence). V was cut by 8 bases and J by 2 bases, with 23 bases left in between. The CDR3 reads CASSLTLGRGDTDTQYF. In nucleotides, the CDR3 is TGTGCCAGCTCCCTCACTTTGGGGCGAGGGGACACAGATACGCAGTATTTT.